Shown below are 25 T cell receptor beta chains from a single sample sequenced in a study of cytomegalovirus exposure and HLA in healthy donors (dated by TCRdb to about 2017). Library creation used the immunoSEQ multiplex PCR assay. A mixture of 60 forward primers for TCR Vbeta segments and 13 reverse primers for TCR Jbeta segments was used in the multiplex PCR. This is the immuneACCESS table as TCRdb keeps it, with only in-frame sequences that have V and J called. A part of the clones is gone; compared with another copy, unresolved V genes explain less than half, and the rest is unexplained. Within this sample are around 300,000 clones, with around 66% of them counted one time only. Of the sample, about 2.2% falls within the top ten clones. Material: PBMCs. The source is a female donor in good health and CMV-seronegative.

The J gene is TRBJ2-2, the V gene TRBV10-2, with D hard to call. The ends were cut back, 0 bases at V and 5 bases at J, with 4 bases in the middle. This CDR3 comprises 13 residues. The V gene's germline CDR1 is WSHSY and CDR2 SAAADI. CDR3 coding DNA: TGCGCCAGCAGTGAGTCGAGGACCGGGGAGCTGTTTTTT. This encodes CASSESRTGELFF.

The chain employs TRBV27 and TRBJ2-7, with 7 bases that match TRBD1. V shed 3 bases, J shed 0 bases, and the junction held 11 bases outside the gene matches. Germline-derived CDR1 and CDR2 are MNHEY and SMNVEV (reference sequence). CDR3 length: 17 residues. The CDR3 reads CASSFTIPGTVSYEQYF. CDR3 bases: TGTGCCAGCAGTTTTACAATTCCCGGGACAGTCTCCTACGAGCAGTACTTC.

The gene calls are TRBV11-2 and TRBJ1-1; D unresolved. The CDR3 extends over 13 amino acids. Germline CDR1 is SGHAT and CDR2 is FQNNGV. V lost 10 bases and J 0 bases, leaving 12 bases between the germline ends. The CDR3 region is CATAEHLNTEAFF. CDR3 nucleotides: TGTGCCACTGCTGAACATCTGAACACTGAAGCTTTCTTT.

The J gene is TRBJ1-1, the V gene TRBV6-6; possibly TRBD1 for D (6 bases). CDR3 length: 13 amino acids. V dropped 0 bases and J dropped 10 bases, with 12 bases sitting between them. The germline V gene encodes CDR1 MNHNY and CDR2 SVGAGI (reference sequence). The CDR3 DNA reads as TGTGCCAGCAGTTACTCGAACAGGGTGGGAGCTTTCTTT. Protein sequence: CASSYSNRVGAFF.

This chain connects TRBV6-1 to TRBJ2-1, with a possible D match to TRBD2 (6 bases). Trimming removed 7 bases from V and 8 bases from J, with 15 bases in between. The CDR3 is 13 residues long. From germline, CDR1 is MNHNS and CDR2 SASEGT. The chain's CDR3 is CASTLTGRHEQFF. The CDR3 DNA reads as TGTGCCAGCACTTTGACTGGGAGGCATGAGCAGTTCTTC.

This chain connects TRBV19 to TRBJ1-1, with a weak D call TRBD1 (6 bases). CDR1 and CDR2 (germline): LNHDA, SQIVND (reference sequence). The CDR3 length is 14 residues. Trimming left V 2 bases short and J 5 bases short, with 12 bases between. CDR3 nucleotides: TGTGCCAGTAGTATATACACAGGGCGGACTGAAGCTTTCTTT. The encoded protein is CASSIYTGRTEAFF.

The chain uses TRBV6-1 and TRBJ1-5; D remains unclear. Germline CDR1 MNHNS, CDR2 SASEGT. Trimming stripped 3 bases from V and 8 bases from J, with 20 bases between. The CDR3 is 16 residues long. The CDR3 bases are TGTGCCAGCAGTGACCCCTCTGACACCTCATCGGAGCCCCAGCATTTT. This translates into CASSDPSDTSSEPQHF.

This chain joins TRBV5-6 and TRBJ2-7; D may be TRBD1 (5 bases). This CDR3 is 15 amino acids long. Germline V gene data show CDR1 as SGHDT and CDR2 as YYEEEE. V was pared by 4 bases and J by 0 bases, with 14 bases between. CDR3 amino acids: CASSQLGLSSYEQYF. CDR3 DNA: TGTGCCAGCAGCCAACTGGGGCTGAGCTCCTACGAGCAGTACTTC.

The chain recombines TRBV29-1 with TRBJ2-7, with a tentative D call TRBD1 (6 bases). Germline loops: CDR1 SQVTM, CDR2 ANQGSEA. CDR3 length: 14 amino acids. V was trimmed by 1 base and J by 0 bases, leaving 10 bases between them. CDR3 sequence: CSVEVPDSSYEQYF. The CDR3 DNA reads TGCAGCGTTGAAGTCCCGGACAGCTCCTACGAGCAGTACTTC.

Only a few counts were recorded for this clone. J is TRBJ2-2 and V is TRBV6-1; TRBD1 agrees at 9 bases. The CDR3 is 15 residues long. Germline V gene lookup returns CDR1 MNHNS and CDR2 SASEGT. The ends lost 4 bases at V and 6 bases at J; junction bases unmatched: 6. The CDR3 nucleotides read TGTGCCAGCAGTGTGTCCGGACAGGGGCCCGGGGAGCTGTTTTTT. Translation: CASSVSGQGPGELFF.

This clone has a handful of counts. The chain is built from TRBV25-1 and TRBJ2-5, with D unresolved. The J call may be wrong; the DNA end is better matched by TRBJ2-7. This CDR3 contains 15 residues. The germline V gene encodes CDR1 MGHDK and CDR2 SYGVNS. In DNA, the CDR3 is TGTGCCAGCAGTCCACTTTTGGGTAGCTCCTACGAGCAGTACTTC. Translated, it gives CASSPLLGSSYEQYF.

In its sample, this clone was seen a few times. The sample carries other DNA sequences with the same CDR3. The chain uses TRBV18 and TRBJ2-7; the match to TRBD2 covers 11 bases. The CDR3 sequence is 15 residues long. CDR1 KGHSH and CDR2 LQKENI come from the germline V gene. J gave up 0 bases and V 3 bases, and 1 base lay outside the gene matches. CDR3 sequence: CASSPGLAVSYEQYF. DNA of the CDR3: TGTGCCAGCTCACCGGGACTAGCGGTCTCCTACGAGCAGTACTTC.

CDR3 region: CAIRPEGSSYEQYF. For the CDR3, the DNA is TGTGCCATCCGGCCGGAAGGGAGCTCCTACGAGCAGTACTTC. The chain recombines TRBV10-3 with TRBJ2-5; possibly TRBD2 for D (5 bases). The DNA end lines up better with TRBJ2-7; the J call may be wrong. The germline V gene has CDR1 ENHRY and CDR2 SYGVKD. This CDR3 has 14 residues.

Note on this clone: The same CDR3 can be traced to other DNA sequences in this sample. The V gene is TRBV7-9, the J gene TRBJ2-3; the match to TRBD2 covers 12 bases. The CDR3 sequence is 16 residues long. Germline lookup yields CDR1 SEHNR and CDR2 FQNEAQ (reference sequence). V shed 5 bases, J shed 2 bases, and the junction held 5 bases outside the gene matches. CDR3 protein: CASSAGTSGSTDTQYF. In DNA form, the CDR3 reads TGTGCCAGCAGCGCCGGGACTAGCGGGTCCACAGATACGCAGTATTTT.

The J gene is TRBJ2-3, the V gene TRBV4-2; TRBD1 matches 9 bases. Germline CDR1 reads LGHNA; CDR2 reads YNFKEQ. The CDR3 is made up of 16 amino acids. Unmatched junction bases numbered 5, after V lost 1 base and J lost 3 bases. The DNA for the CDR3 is TGTGCCAGCAGCCAAGTCGCCGGACAGGGGACAGATACGCAGTATTTT. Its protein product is CASSQVAGQGTDTQYF.

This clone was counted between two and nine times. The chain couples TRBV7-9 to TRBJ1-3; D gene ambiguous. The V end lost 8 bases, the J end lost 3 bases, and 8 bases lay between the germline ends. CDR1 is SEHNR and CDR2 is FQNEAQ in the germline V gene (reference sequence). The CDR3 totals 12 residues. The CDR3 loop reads CASGSGGNTIYF. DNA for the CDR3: TGTGCCAGCGGATCAGGTGGAAACACCATATATTTT.

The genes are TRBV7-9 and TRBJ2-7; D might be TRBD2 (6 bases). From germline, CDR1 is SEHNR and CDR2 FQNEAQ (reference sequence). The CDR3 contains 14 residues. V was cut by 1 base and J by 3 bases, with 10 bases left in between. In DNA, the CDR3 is TGTGCCAGCAGCTTAGGTGGACTACACTACGAGCAGTACTTC. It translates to CASSLGGLHYEQYF.

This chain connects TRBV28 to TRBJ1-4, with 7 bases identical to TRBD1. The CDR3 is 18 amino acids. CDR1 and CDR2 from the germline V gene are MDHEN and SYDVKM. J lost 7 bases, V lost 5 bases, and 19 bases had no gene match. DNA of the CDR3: TGTGCCAGCAGTGTCCGGGGGACAGAGCAGATCGGGGTTGAAAAACTGTTTTTT. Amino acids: CASSVRGTEQIGVEKLFF.

CDR3 bases: TGCGCCAGCAGCCAAGAAGACGGCGGGAGTGGGAACGAGCAGTACTTC. This encodes CASSQEDGGSGNEQYF. The V gene is TRBV4-1, the J gene TRBJ2-7; 7 nucleotides match TRBD2. Germline CDR1 reads MGHRA; CDR2 reads YSYEKL. V shed 0 bases and J 5 bases; nucleotides not matched to a gene: 10. The length of the CDR3 is 16 residues.

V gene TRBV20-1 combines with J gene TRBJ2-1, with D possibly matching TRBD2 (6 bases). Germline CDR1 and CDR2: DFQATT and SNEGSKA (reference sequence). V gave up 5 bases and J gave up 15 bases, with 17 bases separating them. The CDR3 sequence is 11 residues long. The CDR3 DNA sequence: TGCAGTGCTGCCCCCGGCGGGGTCTCGTTCTTC. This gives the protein CSAAPGGVSFF.

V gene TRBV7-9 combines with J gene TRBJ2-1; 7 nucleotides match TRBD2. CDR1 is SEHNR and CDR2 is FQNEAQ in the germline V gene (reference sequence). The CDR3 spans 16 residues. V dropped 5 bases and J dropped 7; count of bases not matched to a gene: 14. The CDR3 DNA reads TGTGCCAGCAGCCCCCAAGCGGGGAGGGCCTCGAATGAGCAGTTCTTC. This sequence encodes CASSPQAGRASNEQFF.

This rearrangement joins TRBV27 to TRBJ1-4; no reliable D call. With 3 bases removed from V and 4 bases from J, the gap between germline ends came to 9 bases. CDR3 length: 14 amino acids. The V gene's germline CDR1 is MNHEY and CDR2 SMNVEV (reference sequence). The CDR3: CASSLRQFNEKLFF. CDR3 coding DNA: TGTGCCAGCAGTTTGCGGCAGTTTAATGAAAAACTGTTTTTT.

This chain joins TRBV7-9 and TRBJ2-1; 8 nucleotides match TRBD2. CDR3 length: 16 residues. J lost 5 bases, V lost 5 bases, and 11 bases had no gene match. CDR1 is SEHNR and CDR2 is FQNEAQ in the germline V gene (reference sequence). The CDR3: CASSLPPGGFNNEQFF. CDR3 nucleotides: TGTGCCAGCAGCCTCCCTCCGGGAGGGTTTAACAATGAGCAGTTCTTC.

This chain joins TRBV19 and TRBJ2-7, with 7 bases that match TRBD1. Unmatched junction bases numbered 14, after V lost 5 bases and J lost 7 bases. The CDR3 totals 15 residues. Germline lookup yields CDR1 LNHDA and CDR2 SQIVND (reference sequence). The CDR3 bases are TGTGCCAGTAGTGCCAAAGAGGGGGCGGATGGGGAGCAGTACTTC. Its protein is CASSAKEGADGEQYF.

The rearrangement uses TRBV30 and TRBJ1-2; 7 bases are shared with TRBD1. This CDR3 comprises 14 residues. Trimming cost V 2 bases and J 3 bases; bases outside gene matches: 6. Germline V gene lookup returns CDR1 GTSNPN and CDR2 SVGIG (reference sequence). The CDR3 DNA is TGTGCCTGGAGTTTTAGGACAGGAGACTATGGCTACACCTTC. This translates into CAWSFRTGDYGYTF.